This T cell receptor (beta chain) is from a study of shared clonotypes between healthy human individuals. Overall study results and limits: Rarefaction exposed incomplete sorted-subset sequencing despite large depth.

Donors were Caucasian adults residing in Nashville, Tennessee, USA. The study separated CD4+ cells into CD45RA+ naive and CD45RA-negative memory subsets. To note about this clone: Its specificity is not known.

Assay: immunoSEQ multiplex PCR; the TCRdb copy retains only in-frame clones and omits some. Of roughly 2.2 million clones in the sample, over 85% were seen once. Trimming removed 6 bases from V and 2 bases from J; junction bases left unmatched: 7. The CDR3 sequence is 17 residues long. CDR1 MNHNS and CDR2 SASEGT come from the germline V gene. The V call is TRBV6-1, the J call TRBJ2-1; 13 bases line up with TRBD2. The TCR originated in a man aged 18 to 30 in good health. Some clones in this sample may be carry-over from other donors' samples. Source material: naive CD4+ T cells from PBMCs. Subset in this sample: CD45RA+ positively selected. The CDR3 reads CASRERGTSGTYNEQFF. The CDR3 DNA is TGTGCCAGCAGGGAAAGAGGGACTAGCGGGACCTACAATGAGCAGTTCTTC.